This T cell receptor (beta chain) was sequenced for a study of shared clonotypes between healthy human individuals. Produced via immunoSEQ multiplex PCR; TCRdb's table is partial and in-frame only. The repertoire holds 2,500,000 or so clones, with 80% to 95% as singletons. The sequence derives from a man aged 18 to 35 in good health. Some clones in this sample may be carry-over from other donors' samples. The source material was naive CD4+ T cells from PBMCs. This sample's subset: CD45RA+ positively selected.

The CDR3 sequence is CASSSTGANTEAFF. The CDR3 DNA is TGTGCCAGCAGCTCTACAGGGGCTAACACTGAAGCTTTCTTT. J is TRBJ1-1 and V is TRBV7-9; 7 positions agree with TRBD1. This CDR3 has 14 residues. CDR1 SEHNR and CDR2 FQNEAQ come from the germline V gene (reference sequence). V dropped 4 bases and J dropped 2; count of bases not matched to a gene: 4.